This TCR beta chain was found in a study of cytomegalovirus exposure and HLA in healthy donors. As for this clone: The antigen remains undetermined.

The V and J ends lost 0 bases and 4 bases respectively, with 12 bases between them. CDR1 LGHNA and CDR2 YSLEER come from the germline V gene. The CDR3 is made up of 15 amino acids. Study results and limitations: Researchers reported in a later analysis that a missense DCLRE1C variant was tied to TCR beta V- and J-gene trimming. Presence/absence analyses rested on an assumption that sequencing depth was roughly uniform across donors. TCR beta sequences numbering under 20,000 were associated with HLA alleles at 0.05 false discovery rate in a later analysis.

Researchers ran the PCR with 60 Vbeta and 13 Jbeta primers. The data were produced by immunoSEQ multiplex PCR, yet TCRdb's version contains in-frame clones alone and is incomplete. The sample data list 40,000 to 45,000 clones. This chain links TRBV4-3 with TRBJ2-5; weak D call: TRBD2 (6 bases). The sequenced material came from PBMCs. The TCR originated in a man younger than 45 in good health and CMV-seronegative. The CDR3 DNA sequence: TGCGCCAGCAGCCAAGATACGGGGCGGGGAGAGACCCAGTACTTC. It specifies CASSQDTGRGETQYF.